This T cell receptor (beta chain) was identified in a study of PD-1 and CTLA-4 blockade in melanoma. Profiled with immunoSEQ multiplex PCR; TCRdb holds only in-frame clones, not every one. The sample has under 13,000 clones, roughly four fifths seen once; the top ten hold 25% to 35%. V lost 1 base, J lost 1 base, and 7 bases lay in between. CDR1 is SGHNT, CDR2 YENEEA, per germline. CDR3 length equals 14 residues. The genes are TRBV11-3 and TRBJ1-2; D is undetermined. The source of this sequence is a human donor with melanoma. The source material was CD8+ T cells from peripheral blood, sampled from a patient given anti-PD-1 treatment. The CDR3 nucleotides read TGTGCCAGCAGCTTAGGTCCGGGTAACTATGGCTACACCTTC. It encodes CASSLGPGNYGYTF.